A selection of T cell receptor beta chains follows, all from one sample in a study of OX40 agonist ivuxolimab in advanced cancers. Clones were sequenced by immunoSEQ multiplex PCR, and TCRdb holds only the in-frame ones, with some missing. In the table there are fewer than 85,000 clones, 89% of which are singletons. Sequencing used CD4+ or CD8+ T cells sorted from blood, obtained in a trial of the OX40 agonist ivuxolimab. These receptors were taken from an adult with an advanced solid tumor such as melanoma, head and neck, liver or kidney cancer. Both conserved end residues are part of each CDR3. The D gene is left open where the match is weak. Expanded clones get a size class; other rows say once, few or many, or leave the size out.

cdr3_aa	cdr3_nt	j_call	v_call	clone_size	d_call
CASSFDSNQPQHF	TGTGCCAGCAGTTTTGATAGCAATCAGCCCCAGCATTTT	TRBJ1-5	TRBV27	-	-
CASSTPLVAADYEQYF	TGTGCCAGCAGCACCCCCCTTGTGGCAGCCGACTACGAGCAGTACTTC	TRBJ2-7	TRBV21-1	-	-
CASSLGGASGETQYF	TGTGCCAGCAGCCTCGGTGGGGCCTCCGGGGAGACCCAGTACTTC	TRBJ2-5	TRBV5-4	once	-
CASALSPGRWGQGTEAFF	TGTGCCAGCGCTCTCTCGCCGGGACGATGGGGGCAAGGCACTGAAGCTTTCTTT	TRBJ1-1	TRBV2	-	-
CASSLNVWGSTDTQYF	TGTGCCAGCAGCTTAAACGTTTGGGGCAGCACAGATACGCAGTATTTT	TRBJ2-3	TRBV7-9	-	-
CASTWRGNYGYTF	TGTGCCAGCACCTGGAGGGGTAACTATGGCTACACCTTC	TRBJ1-2	TRBV27	-	-
CASSEALANYGYTF	TGTGCCAGCAGTGAGGCATTAGCTAACTATGGCTACACCTTC	TRBJ1-2	TRBV6-1	-	-
CASSPTAADIQYF	TGTGCCAGCAGCCCGACCGCGGCCGACATTCAGTACTTC	TRBJ2-4	TRBV5-4	-	-
CASSGGAGTSYNSPLHF	TGCGCCAGCAGCGGCGGGGCAGGGACATCCTATAATTCACCCCTCCACTTT	TRBJ1-6	TRBV5-1	-	-
CASSPVGDTGGALAFF	TGTGCCAGCAGCCCGGTGGGTGACACAGGGGGCGCGTTGGCTTTCTTT	TRBJ1-1	TRBV7-9	-	TRBD1
CASSPGQGCSHFSYEQYF	TGCGCCAGCAGTCCGGGACAGGGGTGTTCCCATTTCTCCTACGAGCAGTACTTC	TRBJ2-7	TRBV23-1	-	TRBD1
CASSLDRGETQYF	TGTGCCAGCAGCTTAGATCGGGGGGAGACCCAGTACTTC	TRBJ2-5	TRBV11-2	-	-
CAISESLYSPLHF	TGTGCCATCAGTGAGTCACTGTATTCACCCCTCCACTTT	TRBJ1-6	TRBV10-3	once	-
CASSSGTPGTEAFF	TGTGCCAGCAGCTCCGGGACCCCTGGGACTGAAGCTTTCTTT	TRBJ1-1	TRBV5-4	-	-
CASRGDSSSTDTQYF	TGTGCCAGCAGGGGGGACAGCTCTAGCACAGATACGCAGTATTTT	TRBJ2-3	TRBV6-1	-	TRBD1
CASSPGLGGNTEAFF	TGCGCCAGCAGCCCGGGTTTGGGGGGGAACACTGAAGCTTTCTTT	TRBJ1-1	TRBV5-1	-	-
CASQRAGATEETQYF	TGTGCCAGCCAGCGAGCGGGAGCGACAGAAGAGACCCAGTACTTC	TRBJ2-5	TRBV18	-	TRBD2
CASSPLGLRVGGYEQYF	TGTGCCAGCTCACCTCTGGGACTCAGGGTTGGGGGCTACGAGCAGTACTTC	TRBJ2-7	TRBV18	-	-
CASSMAQGASSGKQETQYF	TGTGCCAGTAGTATGGCGCAGGGGGCATCTAGCGGGAAGCAAGAGACCCAGTACTTC	TRBJ2-5	TRBV19	-	-
CASSSGVGRAGELFF	TGTGCCAGCAGTTCAGGGGTGGGAAGAGCCGGGGAGCTGTTTTTT	TRBJ2-2	TRBV27	-	-
CASSLGAATFYGYTF	TGTGCCAGCAGCCTAGGGGCAGCGACGTTTTATGGCTACACCTTC	TRBJ1-2	TRBV7-8	-	-
CASSPLPGFGNEKLFF	TGTGCCAGCAGCCCCCTCCCGGGGTTCGGTAATGAAAAACTGTTTTTT	TRBJ1-4	TRBV27	-	-
CASSQELGETQYF	TGCGCCAGCAGCCAAGAATTGGGGGAGACCCAGTACTTC	TRBJ2-5	TRBV4-1	-	-
CSVPSGTSKETQYF	TGCAGCGTTCCGTCCGGGACATCTAAAGAGACCCAGTACTTC	TRBJ2-5	TRBV29-1	-	-
CASSETGTSGGSYEQYF	TGTGCCAGTAGTGAAACCGGGACTAGCGGGGGCTCCTACGAGCAGTACTTC	TRBJ2-7	TRBV19	-	TRBD2
CAWTLGQRYTF	TGTGCCTGGACCCTGGGACAGCGCTACACCTTC	TRBJ1-2	TRBV30	once	TRBD1
CASSQAGKNTDTQYF	TGTGCCAGCAGCCAGGCCGGGAAAAACACAGATACGCAGTATTTT	TRBJ2-3	TRBV11-3	-	-
CASRGVAGVRNEQFF	TGTGCCAGTAGGGGGGTAGCGGGAGTTAGGAATGAGCAGTTCTTC	TRBJ2-1	TRBV19	once	TRBD2
CASSYPLGREGYEQYF	TGTGCCAGCAGTTACCCCCTTGGGAGGGAGGGTTACGAGCAGTACTTC	TRBJ2-7	TRBV6-5	-	TRBD2
CASSLRTGIVPDTQYF	TGCGCCAGCAGCTTGAGGACAGGGATAGTCCCGGATACGCAGTATTTT	TRBJ2-3	TRBV5-1	-	TRBD1
CASSSISGRAGDTQYF	TGTGCCAGCAGCTCCATTAGCGGGAGGGCCGGAGATACGCAGTATTTT	TRBJ2-3	TRBV11-2	once	TRBD2
CASSQDAHLYYEQYF	TGTGCCAGCAGCCAAGATGCACATCTTTACTACGAGCAGTACTTC	TRBJ2-7	TRBV4-2	-	-
CASSSTGGSETQYF	TGCGCCAGCAGTTCTACAGGGGGATCGGAGACCCAGTACTTC	TRBJ2-5	TRBV10-1	-	TRBD1
CASTLGADYGYTF	TGTGCCAGCACTCTGGGGGCAGACTATGGCTACACCTTC	TRBJ1-2	TRBV28	-	-
CASSLTDSTYEQYF	TGTGCCAGCAGTTTAACGGACAGTACCTACGAGCAGTACTTC	TRBJ2-7	TRBV28	once	-
CASSPRWGLNYGYTF	TGTGCCAGCAGCCCAAGGTGGGGGTTGAACTATGGCTACACCTTC	TRBJ1-2	TRBV6-6	-	-
CASSVGTPGPYNEQFF	TGTGCCAGCAGCGTAGGGACTCCAGGGCCCTACAATGAGCAGTTCTTC	TRBJ2-1	TRBV9	-	-
CASSYGRVAEAFF	TGTGCCAGCAGTTACGGGAGGGTCGCTGAAGCTTTCTTT	TRBJ1-1	TRBV6-6	-	-
CASSINQPQHF	TGTGCCAGCAGTATCAATCAGCCCCAGCATTTT	TRBJ1-5	TRBV2	-	-
CASSRTGVEAFF	TGCGCCAGCAGCCGGACAGGGGTTGAAGCTTTCTTT	TRBJ1-1	TRBV5-1	-	TRBD1
CASSLAWDPIWEKLFF	TGTGCCAGCAGCTTAGCGTGGGACCCAATTTGGGAAAAACTGTTTTTT	TRBJ1-4	TRBV7-9	few	-
CASSISPGQGNGYTF	TGTGCCAGCAGTATATCCCCGGGACAGGGAAATGGCTACACCTTC	TRBJ1-2	TRBV6-6	-	TRBD1
CASSPRDRTYEQYF	TGCGCCAGCAGCCCCCGGGACCGCACCTACGAGCAGTACTTC	TRBJ2-7	TRBV4-1	-	-
CASSSRRQGILAEAFF	TGTGCCAGCAGTTCCCGAAGACAGGGGATCCTTGCTGAAGCTTTCTTT	TRBJ1-1	TRBV6-5	-	TRBD1
CASSAGHLNTEAFF	TGTGCCAGCAGTGCGGGACACTTGAACACTGAAGCTTTCTTT	TRBJ1-1	TRBV6-1	-	-
CASSLGGHYGYTF	TGTGCCAGCAGTTTAGGGGGGCACTATGGCTACACCTTC	TRBJ1-2	TRBV28	-	-
CAWSASGGLTRETQYF	TGTGCCTGGAGTGCCTCAGGGGGCCTTACGAGGGAGACCCAGTACTTC	TRBJ2-5	TRBV30	-	TRBD1
CASTTMGTLGPTEAFF	TGCGCCAGCACTACTATGGGGACATTGGGACCCACTGAAGCTTTCTTT	TRBJ1-1	TRBV5-1	once	-
CASSLLAAASYEQYF	TGTGCCAGCAGCTTACTAGCGGCAGCATCCTACGAGCAGTACTTC	TRBJ2-7	TRBV5-4	-	TRBD2
CASSLKTGGSANTGELFF	TGTGCCAGCAGTCTAAAAACAGGGGGTAGTGCGAACACCGGGGAGCTGTTTTTT	TRBJ2-2	TRBV27	-	TRBD1
CASSLSVPTDTQYF	TGCGCCAGCAGCTTAAGCGTCCCCACAGATACGCAGTATTTT	TRBJ2-3	TRBV5-1	-	-
CASSDTSQETQYF	TGTGCCAGCAGTGATACGTCCCAGGAGACCCAGTACTTC	TRBJ2-5	TRBV2	few	-
CASTLAGHTGELFF	TGTGCCAGCACATTAGCGGGTCACACCGGGGAGCTGTTTTTT	TRBJ2-2	TRBV6-1	-	TRBD2
CASSPRQGDGYTF	TGTGCCAGCAGCCCGCGACAGGGTGACGGCTACACCTTC	TRBJ1-2	TRBV14	-	TRBD1
CASSAPSSTASYGYTF	TGTGCCAGCAGTGCCCCTTCTTCCACGGCATCCTATGGCTACACCTTC	TRBJ1-2	TRBV7-2	-	-
CASSQRSGGFYNEQFF	TGTGCCAGCAGCCAGCGCTCAGGGGGCTTCTACAATGAGCAGTTCTTC	TRBJ2-1	TRBV5-4	-	TRBD1
CASSIDGVRSYNEQFF	TGTGCCAGTAGTATAGATGGGGTTCGCTCCTACAATGAGCAGTTCTTC	TRBJ2-1	TRBV19	-	-
CASSRNRVGNTIYF	TGTGCCAGCAGTCGAAACAGGGTCGGAAACACCATATATTTT	TRBJ1-3	TRBV5-6	once	-
CASSRVAIGGDTEAFF	TGTGCCAGCAGTCGTGTCGCGATTGGAGGGGACACTGAAGCTTTCTTT	TRBJ1-1	TRBV27	-	-
CASSYSSQLGTEAFF	TGTGCCAGCAGTTACTCCTCACAGTTGGGCACTGAAGCTTTCTTT	TRBJ1-1	TRBV6-5	-	-